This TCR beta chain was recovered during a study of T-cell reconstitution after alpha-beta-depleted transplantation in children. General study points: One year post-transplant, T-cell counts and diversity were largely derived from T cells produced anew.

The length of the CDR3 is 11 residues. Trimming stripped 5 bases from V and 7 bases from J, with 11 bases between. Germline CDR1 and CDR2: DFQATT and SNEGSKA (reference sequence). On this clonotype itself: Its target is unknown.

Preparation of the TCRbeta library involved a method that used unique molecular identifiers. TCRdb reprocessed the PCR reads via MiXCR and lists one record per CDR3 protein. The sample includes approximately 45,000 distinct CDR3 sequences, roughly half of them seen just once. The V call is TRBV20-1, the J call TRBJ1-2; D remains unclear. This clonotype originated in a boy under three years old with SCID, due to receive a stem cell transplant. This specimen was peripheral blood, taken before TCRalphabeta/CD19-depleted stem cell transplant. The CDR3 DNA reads TGCAGTGCTCCAGTTGAGGGTGGCTACACCTTC. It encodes CSAPVEGGYTF.